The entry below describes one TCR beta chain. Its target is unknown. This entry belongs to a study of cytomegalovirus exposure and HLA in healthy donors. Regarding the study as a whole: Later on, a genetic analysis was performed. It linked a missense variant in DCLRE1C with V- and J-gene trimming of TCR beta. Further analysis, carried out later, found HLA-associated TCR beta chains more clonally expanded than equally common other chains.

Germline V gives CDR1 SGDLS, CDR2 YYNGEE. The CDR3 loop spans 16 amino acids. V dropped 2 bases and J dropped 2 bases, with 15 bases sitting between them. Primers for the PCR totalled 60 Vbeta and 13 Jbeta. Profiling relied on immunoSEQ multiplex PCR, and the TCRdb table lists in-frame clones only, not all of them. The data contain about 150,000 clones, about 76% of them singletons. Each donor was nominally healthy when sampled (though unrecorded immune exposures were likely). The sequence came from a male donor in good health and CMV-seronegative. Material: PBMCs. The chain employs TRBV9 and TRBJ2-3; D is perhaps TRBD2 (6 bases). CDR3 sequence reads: CASSVGRRTDTDTQYF. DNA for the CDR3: TGTGCCAGCAGCGTGGGGAGGAGAACAGACACAGATACGCAGTATTTT.